This T cell receptor (beta chain) was observed in a study of T-cell memory formation after mild COVID-19. As regards this clonotype: Its cognate antigen is unknown.

Trimming shortened V by 2 bases and J by 3 bases, and 7 bases separated the two germline ends. The CDR3 runs to 13 residues. Germline-derived CDR1 and CDR2 are SGHDN and FVKESK. Using constant-segment primers, 5'RACE produced TCR alpha and TCR beta cDNA libraries carrying sample barcodes and UMIs. Using its own MiXCR run on the 5' RACE reads, TCRdb lists one record per CDR3 protein. The sample carries fewer than 550,000 distinct CDR3 sequences, around 20% recorded once. The study, taken as a whole, reports: The study found contracting CD4+ clones mainly in CM and EM and contracting CD8+ clones in EMRA. Prior to infection, memory already included some responding clones, suggesting cross-reactive memory joined.

The source is an adult woman who had mild COVID-19 (a few samples of this study predate the infection). Cell type and time point are not known. The J gene is TRBJ1-1, the V gene TRBV14; D gene uncertain. The sample was PBMCs or a T cell subset sorted from them (not recorded which). The DNA of the CDR3 is TGTGCCAGCAGCCAACAGATCTACACTGAAGCTTTCTTT. It specifies CASSQQIYTEAFF.